This T cell receptor (beta chain) was captured by sequencing in a study of blood T cell repertoires in COVID-19. Turning to the study itself: The United States, Italy and Spain were the sources of the acute and convalescent COVID-19 samples. T cells, B-cell-depleted T cells, or PBMCs provided the cDNA or gDNA that served as material.

Source study methods: Amplified reference gene primers provided the basis for estimating nucleated cell counts. This table comes from immunoSEQ multiplex PCR, and its TCRdb copy is limited to in-frame clones, with some not included. V and J calls and clone size are as listed in that table; D and trimming were resolved from the DNA. Among about 220,000 clones listed, more than 75% were seen once. Germline V gene lookup returns CDR1 MNHEY and CDR2 SVGEGT. This CDR3 is built from 17 residues. V was pared by 0 bases and J by 0 bases, with 12 bases between. The chain has TRBV6-2 or TRBV6-3 and TRBJ2-1, with D maybe TRBD2 (6 bases). Source material: peripheral blood. The TCR sequence derives from a human donor in a cohort sampled during active COVID-19. CDR3: CASSYSTRGSSYNEQFF. For the CDR3, the DNA is TGTGCCAGCAGTTACTCGACGCGGGGAAGCTCCTACAATGAGCAGTTCTTC.